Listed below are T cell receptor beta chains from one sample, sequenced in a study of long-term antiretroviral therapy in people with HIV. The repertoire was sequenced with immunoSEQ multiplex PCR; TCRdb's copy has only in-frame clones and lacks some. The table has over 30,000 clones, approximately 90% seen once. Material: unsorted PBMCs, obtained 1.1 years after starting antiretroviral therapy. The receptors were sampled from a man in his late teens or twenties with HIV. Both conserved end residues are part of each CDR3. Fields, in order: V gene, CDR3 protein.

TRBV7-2,CASSARLGRGTDTQYF
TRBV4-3,CASSQADRSTGELFF
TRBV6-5,CASSLWRSTEAFF
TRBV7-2,CASSPGEGRGEQFF
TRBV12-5,CASGLPRGTYNEQFF
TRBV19,CASSPGQGEETYEQYF
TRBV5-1,CASSATSGWEQFF
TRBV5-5,CASSLGGSAGELFF
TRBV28,CASSLTGELFF
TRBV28,CASMARPHTEAFF
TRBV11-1,CASSPTSGRAGEQFF
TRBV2,CASSEGGRVGSPLHF
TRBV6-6,CASSYGNRVNEQFF
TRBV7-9,CASSPYENYRTDTQYF
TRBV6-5,CASRFTTGAQETQYF
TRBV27,CASSLTTGYSNQPQHF
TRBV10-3,CAISGGLAGVSSTDTQYF
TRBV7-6,CASSLGGIVETQYF
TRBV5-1,CASSLYSGSYEQYF
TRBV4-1,CASSQDNGDTQYF
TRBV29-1,CSVEDFLPRETQYF
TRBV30,CAWTGGSWTDTQYF
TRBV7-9,CASSLGLGGRNTEAFF
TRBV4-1,CASSQVSGPNYGYTF
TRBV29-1,CSVLGQTTNTGELFF
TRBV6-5,CASSYSTKYEQYF
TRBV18,CASSPTKGTGGRNQPQHF
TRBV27,CASSLFGGGQPQHF
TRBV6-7,CASSYQTRTSGAYEQYF
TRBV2,CASRMDGPFYEQYF
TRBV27,CASAKDGSSYEQYF
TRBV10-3,CAISESAGQETQYF
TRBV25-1,CASGAGAEEQFF
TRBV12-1,CASSPGLAGGREQYF
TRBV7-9,CASSPTGEYRGTF
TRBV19,CASSGGNAYNEQFF
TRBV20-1,CSASREGYTF
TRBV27,CASSTGPGGSAYEQYF
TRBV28,CASSFKTGGSNQPQHF
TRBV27,CASSSLQGRGEAFF
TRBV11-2,CASSLEAYEQYF
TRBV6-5,CASSTVGVNTEAFF
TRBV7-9,CASSSLAGGNNNEQFF
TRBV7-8,CASSPSGRGGDTQYF
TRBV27,CASSLSLGIHQPQHF
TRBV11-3,CASSLTSGTGYEQYF
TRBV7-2,CASSLKGRETQYF
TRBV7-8,CASSAPRIHEQFF
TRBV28,CASGVPGTAYGYTF
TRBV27,CASSLIGSQHHLGYTF
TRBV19,CATQREDRTGELFF
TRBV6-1,CASSAQRAADIQYF
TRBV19,CASSMDSRYQPQHF
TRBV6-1,CASSEGGATDTQYF
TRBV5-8,CASSLAGLAAYNEQFF
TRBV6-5,CASSYSPTYQPQHF